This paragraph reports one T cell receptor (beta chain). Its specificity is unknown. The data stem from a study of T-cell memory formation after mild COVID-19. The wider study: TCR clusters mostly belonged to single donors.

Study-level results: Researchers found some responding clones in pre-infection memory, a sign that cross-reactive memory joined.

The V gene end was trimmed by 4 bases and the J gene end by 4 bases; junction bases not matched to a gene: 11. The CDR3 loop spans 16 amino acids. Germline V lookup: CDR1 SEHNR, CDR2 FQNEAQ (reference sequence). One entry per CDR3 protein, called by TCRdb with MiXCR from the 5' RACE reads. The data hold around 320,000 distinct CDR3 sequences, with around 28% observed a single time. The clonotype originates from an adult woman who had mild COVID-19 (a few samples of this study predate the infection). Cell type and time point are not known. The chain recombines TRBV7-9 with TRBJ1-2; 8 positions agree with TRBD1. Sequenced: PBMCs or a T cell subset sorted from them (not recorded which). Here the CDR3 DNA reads TGTGCCAGCAGCTCCCGACAGGGGTTCAGCGCCTATGGCTACACCTTC. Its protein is CASSSRQGFSAYGYTF.